This TCR beta chain was identified during a study of response to subunit inactivated influenza vaccine. This CDR3 spans 12 amino acids. V was trimmed by 8 bases and J by 8 bases, leaving 13 bases between them. Germline-derived CDR1 and CDR2 are MNHEY and SVGEGT. TCRdb fed the RT-PCR reads into MiXCR, producing one record per CDR3 protein. The sample lists under 200,000 distinct CDR3 sequences, about 11% occurring once. V usage is TRBV6-2 or TRBV6-3 and J usage is TRBJ2-1; the D gene is possibly TRBD2 (6 bases). The material sequenced was CD8+ T cells sorted from PBMCs, taken roughly 24 months after vaccination. This clonotype was sampled from a man between 50 and 75 years old who received an inactivated influenza vaccine. For the CDR3, the DNA is TGTGCCAGCTGGCCGGGAGCTTATGAGCAGTTCTTC. It is translated as CASWPGAYEQFF.